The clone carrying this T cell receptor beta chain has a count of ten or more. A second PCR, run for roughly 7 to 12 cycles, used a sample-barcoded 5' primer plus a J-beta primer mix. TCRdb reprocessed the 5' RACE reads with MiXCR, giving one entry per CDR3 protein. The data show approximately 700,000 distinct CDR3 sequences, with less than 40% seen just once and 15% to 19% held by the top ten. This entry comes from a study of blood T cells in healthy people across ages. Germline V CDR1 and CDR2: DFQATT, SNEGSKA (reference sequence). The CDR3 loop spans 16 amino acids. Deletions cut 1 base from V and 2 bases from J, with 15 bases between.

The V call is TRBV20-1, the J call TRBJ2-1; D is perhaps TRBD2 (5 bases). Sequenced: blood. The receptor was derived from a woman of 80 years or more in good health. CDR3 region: CSARAGGYVPYNEQFF. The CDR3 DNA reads TGCAGTGCTAGAGCAGGAGGATACGTGCCCTACAATGAGCAGTTCTTC.